This TCR beta chain was identified in a study of blood T cells in healthy people across ages. Alongside a J-beta primer mix, a sample-barcoded 5' primer served in a second PCR lasting about 6 to 11 cycles. TCRdb re-called the 5' RACE reads with MiXCR, one entry per CDR3 protein. The sample has hundreds of thousands of distinct CDR3 sequences, 35% to 50% seen once. V lost 1 base to trimming and J lost 2 bases, with 15 bases between them. This CDR3 spans 16 amino acids. In germline, CDR1 is LGHDT, CDR2 YNNKEL (reference sequence). Notes on the study in general: Long-lived donors carried more naive CD4+ cells and greater diversity than aged donors. Among T cells, TCR beta diversity per million cells dropped roughly linearly as age rose.

A remark on this clonotype: Its target is not known.

The chain employs TRBV3-1 and TRBJ2-7; D ambiguous. The TCR originated in a man older than 75 in good health. The sequenced sample consisted of blood. The CDR3 spells CASSQAPPATPYEQYF. Written as DNA, the CDR3 is TGTGCCAGCAGCCAAGCCCCGCCGGCGACACCCTACGAGCAGTACTTC.